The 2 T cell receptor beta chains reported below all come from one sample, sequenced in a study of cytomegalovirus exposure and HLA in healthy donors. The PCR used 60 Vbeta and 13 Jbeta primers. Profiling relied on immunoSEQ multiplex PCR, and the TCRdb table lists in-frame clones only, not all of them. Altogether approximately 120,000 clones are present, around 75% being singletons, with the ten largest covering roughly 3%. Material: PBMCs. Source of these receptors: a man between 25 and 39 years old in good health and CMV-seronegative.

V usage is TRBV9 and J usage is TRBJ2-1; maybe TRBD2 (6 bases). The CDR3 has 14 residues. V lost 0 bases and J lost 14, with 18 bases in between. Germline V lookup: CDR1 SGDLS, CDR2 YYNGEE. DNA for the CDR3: TGTGCCAGCAGCGTAGAGGTAGTGGGGGGTACTAAGTTCTTC. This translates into CASSVEVVGGTKFF.

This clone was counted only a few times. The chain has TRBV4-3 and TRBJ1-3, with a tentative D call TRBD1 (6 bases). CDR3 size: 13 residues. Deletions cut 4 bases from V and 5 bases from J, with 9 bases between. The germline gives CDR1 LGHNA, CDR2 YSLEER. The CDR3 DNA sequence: TGCGCCAGCAGCCTAAGGGGGAGAAACACCATATATTTT. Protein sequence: CASSLRGRNTIYF.